Below are 7 T cell receptor beta chains sequenced from a single sample in a study of T cells in Graves' hyperthyroidism and ophthalmopathy. TCR beta CDR3 regions were amplified from RNA transcripts. The HTBI primer set was used in a first-round RT-PCR of the TCR CDR3. A single record per CDR3 protein comes from TCRdb applying MiXCR to the multiplex PCR reads. Of hundreds of thousands of distinct CDR3 sequences listed, about 14% are singletons. Sequenced: blood. The source of these receptors is a man between 18 and 29 years old with Graves' ophthalmopathy.

This clonotype came up many times. The chain combines TRBV7-6 with TRBJ2-1, with 7 bases aligning to TRBD1. Unmatched junction bases numbered 13, after V lost 5 bases and J lost 6 bases. Germline V CDR1 and CDR2: SGHVS, FNYEAQ. CDR3 length: 16 residues. CDR3 loop: CASSVTSGTVGNEQFF. The CDR3 region has the DNA TGTGCCAGCAGCGTAACCTCCGGGACAGTAGGCAATGAGCAGTTCTTC.

This clonotype was seen many times. This sequence joins TRBV5-1 and TRBJ2-1; possibly TRBD2 for D (7 bases). Trimming shortened V by 4 bases and J by 5 bases, and 16 bases separated the two germline ends. The CDR3 covers 15 residues. Germline-derived CDR1 and CDR2 are SGHRS and YFSETQ. DNA of the CDR3: TGCGCCAGCAGCCCGCTGGGCGGGGGCAACAATGAGCAGTTCTTC. Translated: CASSPLGGGNNEQFF.

At least ten counts were recorded for this clonotype. The V and J genes are TRBV27 and TRBJ2-3; 8 positions agree with TRBD1. Unmatched junction bases numbered 8, after V lost 5 bases and J lost 1 base. Per germline, CDR1 MNHEY and CDR2 SMNVEV (reference sequence). CDR3 length: 16 amino acids. In nucleotides, the CDR3 is TGTGCCAGCAGTCTCATTCCGGGACAGGGCACAGATACGCAGTATTTT. This sequence encodes CASSLIPGQGTDTQYF.

This clonotype has a count of ten or more. The V gene is TRBV7-8, the J gene TRBJ2-1, with D tentatively TRBD1 (6 bases). This CDR3 has 14 amino acids. Deletions cut 5 bases from V and 11 bases from J, with 19 bases between. The germline V gene has CDR1 SGHVS and CDR2 FQNEAQ. The CDR3 DNA sequence: TGTGCCAGCAGCCTGCGACAGGCCTCCCAGAAGCAGTTCTTC. Translation: CASSLRQASQKQFF.

This clonotype was counted between two and nine times. The rearrangement joins TRBV19 to TRBJ2-5; a possible D gene is TRBD2 (6 bases). CDR1 LNHDA and CDR2 SQIVND come from the germline V gene (reference sequence). The CDR3 totals 15 residues. The V gene lost 3 bases and the J gene lost 0 bases, with 11 bases spanning the gap. The CDR3 sequence is CASSMCGGYQETQYF. The CDR3 coding sequence is TGTGCCAGTAGTATGTGCGGAGGGTACCAAGAGACCCAGTACTTC.

In its sample, this clonotype was seen many times. V is TRBV6-6 and J is TRBJ2-7; 11 nucleotides line up with TRBD2. The CDR3 extends over 18 amino acids. J lost 2 bases, V lost 0 bases, and 9 bases had no gene match. The V gene's germline CDR1 is MNHNY and CDR2 SVGAGI (reference sequence). CDR3 loop: CASSYSYPLAGGAYEQYF. For the CDR3, the DNA is TGTGCCAGCAGTTACTCGTACCCTCTAGCGGGAGGTGCCTACGAGCAGTACTTC.

This clonotype was observed a few times. The V and J genes are TRBV6-9 and TRBJ1-1; D perhaps matches TRBD1 (5 bases). The CDR3 loop spans 15 amino acids. Germline V CDR1 and CDR2: MNHGY, SVAAGI. Trimming shortened V by 3 bases and J by 1 base, and 12 bases separated the two germline ends. CDR3 DNA sequence: TGTGCCAGCAGTTACCGGGGGGGTTGGAACACTGAAGCTTTCTTT. Protein sequence: CASSYRGGWNTEAFF.